This TCR beta chain stems from a study of T cell repertoires in ileal Crohn's disease. Turning to the study itself: From the surgical specimen's inflamed ileum, biopsies were taken as M0.

Time point indicated: inflamed ileum from the surgical specimen. The study, taken as a whole, reports: All patients with clonality above 26.8% had endoscopic recurrence.

Regarding this clone: As yet, its antigen is unknown.

The length of the CDR3 is 15 residues. Germline CDR1 and CDR2: LGHNT and FRNRAP. Trimming stripped 6 bases from V and 3 bases from J, with 17 bases between. Produced via immunoSEQ multiplex PCR; TCRdb's table is partial and in-frame only. The sample contains 13,000 to 15,000 clones, approximately 79% of which appear only once. The sequenced sample was ileal tissue. The clonotype was recovered from an adult with Crohn's disease. The chain recombines TRBV12-5 with TRBJ1-2, with D uncertain. This chain's CDR3 is CASGPPVPLDYGYTF. In DNA form, the CDR3 reads TGTGCTAGTGGGCCTCCAGTGCCCTTGGACTATGGCTACACCTTC.